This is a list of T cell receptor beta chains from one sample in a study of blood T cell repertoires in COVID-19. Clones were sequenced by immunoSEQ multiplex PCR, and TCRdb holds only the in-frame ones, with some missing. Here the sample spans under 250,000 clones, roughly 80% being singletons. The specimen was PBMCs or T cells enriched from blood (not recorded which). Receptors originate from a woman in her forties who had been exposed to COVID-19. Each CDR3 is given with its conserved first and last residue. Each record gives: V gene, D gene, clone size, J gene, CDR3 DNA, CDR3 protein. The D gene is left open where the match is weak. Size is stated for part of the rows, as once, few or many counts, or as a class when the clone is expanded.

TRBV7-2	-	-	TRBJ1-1	TGTGCCAGCATGGTCGGGACTTCGAACACTGAAGCTTTCTTT	CASMVGTSNTEAFF
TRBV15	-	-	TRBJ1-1	TGTGCCACCAGCAGAGATCTATCGGGACTTGAAGCTTTCTTT	CATSRDLSGLEAFF
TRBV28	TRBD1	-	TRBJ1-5	TGTGCCAGCAAAGGACAGGTTAGCAATCAGCCCCAGCATTTT	CASKGQVSNQPQHF
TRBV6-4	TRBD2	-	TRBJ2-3	TGTGCCAGCAGTAAACATAGCGGGGGGGCCTCAGATACGCAGTATTTT	CASSKHSGGASDTQYF
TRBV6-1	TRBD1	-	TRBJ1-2	TGTGCCAGCAGTAAGGGGGCTCGCGACTATGGCTACACCTTC	CASSKGARDYGYTF
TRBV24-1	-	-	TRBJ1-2	TGTGCCACCAGTGAGCAGGGCTACGGCTACACCTTC	CATSEQGYGYTF
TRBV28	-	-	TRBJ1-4	TGTGCCAGCAGTTTATCCCCGCCCAGGGAAAAACTGTTTTTT	CASSLSPPREKLFF
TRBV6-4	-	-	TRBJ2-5	TGTGCCAGCAGTGACTCGGCAGGCAACCAAGAGACCCAGTACTTC	CASSDSAGNQETQYF
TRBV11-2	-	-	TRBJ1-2	TGTGCCAGCAGCGAAGGTTCGGGGGAGTATGGCTACACCTTC	CASSEGSGEYGYTF
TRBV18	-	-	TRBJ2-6	TGTGCCAGCTCACCATTGACAGACTCTGGGGCCAACGTCCTGACTTTC	CASSPLTDSGANVLTF
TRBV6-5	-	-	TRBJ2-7	TGTGCCAGCAGTTTAGGGACGCGGGGCGAGCAGTACTTC	CASSLGTRGEQYF
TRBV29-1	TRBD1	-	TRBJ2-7	TGCAGCGTTGAAGGCCGACAGGGACCGAAAAAGGTTAGATTCTACGAGCAGTACTTC	CSVEGRQGPKKVRFYEQYF
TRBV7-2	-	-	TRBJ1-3	TGTGCCAGCAGCCATGACCCAGGCAGAGGAAACACCATATATTTT	CASSHDPGRGNTIYF
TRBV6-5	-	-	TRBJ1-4	TGTGCCAGCGGAGGACAGTACGGGGAACTGTTTTTT	CASGGQYGELFF
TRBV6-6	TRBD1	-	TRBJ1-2	TGTGCCAGCAGCATCGGACAGGGTGGCTACACCTTC	CASSIGQGGYTF
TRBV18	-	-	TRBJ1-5	TGTGCCAGCTCACTCGGCAGGTATAGCAATCAGCCCCAGCATTTT	CASSLGRYSNQPQHF
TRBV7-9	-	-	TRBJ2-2	TGTGCCAGCAGCGGGCGTGGCGAGAACCAGGGTACCGGGGAGCTGTTTTTT	CASSGRGENQGTGELFF
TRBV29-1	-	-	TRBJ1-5	TGCAGCGTCCGACAGGACTTGAATCAGCCCCAGCATTTT	CSVRQDLNQPQHF
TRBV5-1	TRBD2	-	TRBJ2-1	TGCGCCAGCAGCAAGACTAGCGGGGGGTATAATGAGCAGTTCTTC	CASSKTSGGYNEQFF
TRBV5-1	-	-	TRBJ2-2	TGCGCCAGCAGCGAAGCGGAGAACACCGGGGAGCTGTTTTTT	CASSEAENTGELFF
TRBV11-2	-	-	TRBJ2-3	TGTGCCAGCAGCTTACACTCGGGGGGCACAGATACGCAGTATTTT	CASSLHSGGTDTQYF
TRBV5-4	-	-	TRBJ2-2	TGTGCCAGCAGCGGGGGGTTCGACACCGGGGAGCTGTTTTTT	CASSGGFDTGELFF
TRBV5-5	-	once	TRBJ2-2	TGTGCCAGCAGCCGAACAGCGAACACCGGGGAGCTGTTTTTT	CASSRTANTGELFF
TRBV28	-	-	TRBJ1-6	TGTGCCAGCTTTGCCGCGACAGATTATAATTCACCCCTCCACTTT	CASFAATDYNSPLHF
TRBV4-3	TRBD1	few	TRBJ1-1	TGCGCCAGCAGCCAACAAACAGGGGACCCCGAAGCTTTCTTT	CASSQQTGDPEAFF
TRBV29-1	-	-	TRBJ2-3	TGCAGCGCCCCGAGGGGGGATACGCAGTATTTT	CSAPRGDTQYF
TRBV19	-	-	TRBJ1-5	TGTGCCAGTAGTACCCCCGGTGATAGAAATCAGCCCCAGCATTTT	CASSTPGDRNQPQHF
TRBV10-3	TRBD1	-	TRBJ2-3	TGTGCCATCAGTAGCCGGACAGGGGGCACAGATACGCAGTATTTT	CAISSRTGGTDTQYF
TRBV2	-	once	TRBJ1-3	TGTGCCAGCAGTGGGGCAAGGAGGGGCTCTGGAAACACCATATATTTT	CASSGARRGSGNTIYF
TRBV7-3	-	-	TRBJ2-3	TGTGCCAGCAGGGGCGGCACAGATACGCAGTATTTT	CASRGGTDTQYF
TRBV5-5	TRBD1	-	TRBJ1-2	TGTGCCAGCAGCCAGAACAGGGGTCCAACGGCCACCTTC	CASSQNRGPTATF
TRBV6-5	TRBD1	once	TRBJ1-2	TGTGCCAGCAGTTACTCTAGGGGGCTGCACTATGGCTACACCTTC	CASSYSRGLHYGYTF
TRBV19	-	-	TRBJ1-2	TGTGCCAGTAGTATCCCAGGAGGCTACACCTTC	CASSIPGGYTF